These 20 T cell receptor beta chains were sequenced from one sample in a study of T cells in Graves' hyperthyroidism and ophthalmopathy. RNA transcripts provided the source from which TCR beta CDR3 regions were amplified. Carried out on the TCR CDR3, a first-round RT-PCR used the HTBI primer set. Each CDR3 protein is one row after TCRdb ran MiXCR on the multiplex PCR reads. The table includes about 640,000 distinct CDR3 sequences, less than 25% detected once. The sample consisted of blood. Receptors were obtained from a man aged 25-45 years with Graves' ophthalmopathy.

This clonotype was seen only a few times. The chain employs TRBV7-9 and TRBJ2-7; D remains ambiguous. V lost 4 bases and J lost 2, with 18 bases in between. This CDR3 has 16 residues. The germline V gene encodes CDR1 SEHNR and CDR2 FQNEAQ (reference sequence). CDR3 nucleotide sequence: TGTGCCAGCAGCTCCTGGGCGGACGTAGACACCTACGAGCAGTACTTC. Its protein is CASSSWADVDTYEQYF.

This chain joins TRBV3-1 and TRBJ1-1; D is uncertain. The CDR3 sequence is 15 residues long. Germline V gene lookup returns CDR1 LGHDT and CDR2 YNNKEL (reference sequence). V was trimmed by 4 bases and J by 0 bases, leaving 12 bases between them. CDR3 bases: TGTGCCAGCAGCCGGGAGGGTATTCTGAACACTGAAGCTTTCTTT. This encodes CASSREGILNTEAFF.

This clonotype has a count of ten or more. The gene calls are TRBV7-8 and TRBJ2-5; D is unresolved. The germline CDR1 and CDR2 sequences are SGHVS and FQNEAQ. This CDR3 region has 15 residues. Trimming cost V 4 bases and J 4 bases, with 16 bases left between them. CDR3 in amino acids: CASSSLRTARETQYF. CDR3 nucleotides: TGTGCCAGCAGCTCACTTAGGACGGCCCGAGAGACCCAGTACTTC.

This clonotype was recorded at least ten times. This rearrangement joins TRBV9 to TRBJ2-5; 7 bases align to TRBD1. Germline CDR1 and CDR2: SGDLS and YYNGEE. The CDR3 spans 13 residues. V shed 2 bases, J shed 3 bases, and the junction held 1 base outside the gene matches. The CDR3, as DNA: TGTGCCAGCAGCGTTGGACAGGAAGAGACCCAGTACTTC. Translation gives CASSVGQEETQYF.

Ten or more counts support this clonotype. This chain uses TRBV28 with TRBJ1-1, with D uncertain. This CDR3 has 11 residues. V was pared by 5 bases and J by 3 bases, with 4 bases between. Germline V CDR1 and CDR2: MDHEN, SYDVKM. This CDR3 is CASSPHTEAFF. CDR3 sequence (DNA): TGTGCCAGCAGTCCTCACACTGAAGCTTTCTTT.

The genes are TRBV4-3 and TRBJ1-3; D perhaps matches TRBD1 (6 bases). Germline CDR1 reads LGHNA; CDR2 reads YSLEER. The CDR3 runs 17 residues. The V and J ends lost 0 bases and 0 bases respectively, with 12 bases between them. The CDR3, as DNA: TGCGCCAGCAGCCAAGACCCTGGACAGCGCTCTGGAAACACCATATATTTT. Translation gives CASSQDPGQRSGNTIYF.

This rearrangement joins TRBV4-2 to TRBJ2-3; D is unresolved. The germline CDR1 and CDR2 sequences are LGHNA and YNFKEQ. The CDR3 is 15 amino acids. Deletions cut 3 bases from V and 0 bases from J, with 10 bases between. The CDR3 DNA reads as TGTGCCAGCAGCCAGGAGTTGAGGAGCACAGATACGCAGTATTTT. Translation gives CASSQELRSTDTQYF.

In this sample, this clonotype turned up a few times. The chain recombines TRBV20-1 with TRBJ2-7, with 9 bases matching TRBD1. Germline V gene sequence: CDR1 DFQATT, CDR2 SNEGSKA (reference sequence). The V and J ends lost 1 base and 3 bases, in that order; junction bases with no gene match: 4. The CDR3 totals 14 residues. CDR3 bases: TGCAGTGCTAGAGCCCACAGGGGGCTCTACGAGCAGTACTTC. Translating gives CSARAHRGLYEQYF.

The chain links TRBV15 to TRBJ2-1; D is undetermined. There are 12 residues in the CDR3. Per germline, CDR1 LNHNV and CDR2 YYDKDF (reference sequence). The germline V and J ends were trimmed by 4 bases and 8 bases, with 9 bases remaining between them. The CDR3 spells CATSIPRDEQFF. The CDR3 coding sequence is TGTGCCACCAGCATCCCACGGGATGAGCAGTTCTTC.

This chain connects TRBV25-1 to TRBJ2-7, with 13 bases aligning to TRBD2. The CDR3 runs 17 residues. The germline CDR1 and CDR2 sequences are MGHDK and SYGVNS. V was clipped by 2 bases and J by 3 bases; unmatched bases: 7. The CDR3 DNA sequence: TGTGCCAGCAGTGAAGGGACTAGCGGGATCGGGGTCTACGAGCAGTACTTC. Protein: CASSEGTSGIGVYEQYF.

This clonotype was picked up many times. This chain uses TRBV3-1 with TRBJ2-1; no definite D call. V was shortened by 1 base and J by 7 bases, with 8 bases between the two germline ends. CDR3 size: 13 residues. CDR1 is LGHDT and CDR2 is YNNKEL in the germline V gene (reference sequence). The CDR3 loop reads CASSQVEDNEQFF. DNA for the CDR3: TGTGCCAGCAGCCAAGTTGAAGATAATGAGCAGTTCTTC.

About this clonotype: This may stem from a read error, because a much larger clone lies one nucleotide away. The J gene is TRBJ2-7, the V gene TRBV7-9; a possible D gene is TRBD1 (6 bases). Trimming took off 2 bases at V and 3 bases at J, with 14 bases between the two ends. Per the germline V gene, CDR1 is SEHNR and CDR2 is FQNEAQ (reference sequence). This CDR3 comprises 15 residues. DNA for the CDR3: TGTGCCAGCAGCTTAAGCGACAGGCCTAGCTACGAGCAGTACTTC. Its translation is CASSLSDRPSYEQYF.

Here the CDR3 DNA reads TGTGCCAGCATTCAAGGGGGGGGTATGGAGACCCAGTACTTC. This codes for CASIQGGGMETQYF. The chain employs TRBV6-1 and TRBJ2-5; D is possibly TRBD2 (7 bases). CDR1 and CDR2 (germline): MNHNS, SASEGT. The CDR3 is made up of 14 amino acids. Trimming cost V 7 bases and J 5 bases, with 17 bases left between them.

The chain recombines TRBV27 with TRBJ1-1; no definite D call. Trimming removed 3 bases from V and 6 bases from J, with 11 bases in between. From germline, CDR1 is MNHEY and CDR2 SMNVEV (reference sequence). CDR3 length: 13 residues. CDR3 protein: CASSLIGSSEAFF. DNA for the CDR3: TGTGCCAGCAGTTTGATAGGTTCTTCTGAAGCTTTCTTT.

The V and J genes are TRBV10-3 and TRBJ2-3; D is unclear. This CDR3 has 17 amino acids. Germline loops: CDR1 ENHRY, CDR2 SYGVKD. Trimming pared 11 bases from V and 0 bases from J, leaving 24 bases between. The CDR3 DNA reads as TGTGCCGCGGCCGGGCTTACAACTAACTCTAGCACAGATACGCAGTATTTT. Its protein product is CAAAGLTTNSSTDTQYF.

This clonotype was counted at least ten times. The genes are TRBV2 and TRBJ2-1; D is perhaps TRBD1 (5 bases). The CDR3 has 12 amino acids. Trimming cost V 3 bases and J 6 bases, with 6 bases left between them. Germline-derived CDR1 and CDR2 are SNHLY and FYNNEI. The CDR3 DNA reads TGTGCCAGCAGTGATCAGGGCAATGAGCAGTTCTTC. Translated: CASSDQGNEQFF.

This clonotype was seen only a few times. The V call is TRBV25-1, the J call TRBJ1-1; no reliable D call. The germline gives CDR1 MGHDK, CDR2 SYGVNS. V was cut by 5 bases and J by 4 bases, with 20 bases left in between. There are 16 residues in the CDR3. This CDR3 reads CASSPRRSSASTEAFF. CDR3 nucleotide sequence: TGTGCCAGCAGTCCACGGAGGAGTTCGGCGTCCACTGAAGCTTTCTTT.

This chain joins TRBV9 and TRBJ2-2; D remains unclear. The CDR3 length is 14 residues. Germline lookup yields CDR1 SGDLS and CDR2 YYNGEE. V lost 0 bases and J 4 bases, leaving 7 bases between the germline ends. CDR3 in DNA: TGTGCCAGCAGCGTAGAAGGGCCCACCGGGGAGCTGTTTTTT. It is translated as CASSVEGPTGELFF.

The chain employs TRBV4-1 and TRBJ1-5; 7 bases are a match to TRBD1. CDR3 length: 15 amino acids. CDR1 is MGHRA and CDR2 is YSYEKL in the germline V gene. J lost 2 bases, V lost 4 bases, and 5 bases had no gene match. The CDR3: CASSRDRDGNQPQHF. DNA for the CDR3: TGCGCCAGCAGCCGCGACAGGGACGGCAATCAGCCCCAGCATTTT.

The chain has TRBV29-1 and TRBJ2-1; possibly TRBD1 or TRBD2 for D (5 bases each). The V end was cut by 7 bases, the J end by 1 base, with 14 bases between. This CDR3 has 14 residues. Germline values: CDR1 SQVTM, CDR2 ANQGSEA. The DNA of the CDR3 is TGCAGCGCTTGGGGGTCTGGGTCCTACAATGAGCAGTTCTTC. Translated, it gives CSAWGSGSYNEQFF.